The clone carrying this T cell receptor (beta chain) occurred a few times. This specimen belongs to a study of human T cells and chemical hapten exposure. The CDR3 consists of 14 residues. Germline V lookup: CDR1 SGHVS, CDR2 FNYEAQ. V lost 10 bases to trimming and J lost 0 bases, with 15 bases between them. Each CDR3 protein is one row after TCRdb ran MiXCR on the RACE reads. The data hold 70,000 to 95,000 distinct CDR3 sequences, with 5% to 8.5% observed a single time. The sample's time point: patch test 2, 6 weeks after DPC sensitization. The treatment is: therapeutic diphenylcyclopropenone sensitization with weekly scalp DPC.

This clonotype originated in a woman aged 30 to 39 with alopecia areata. Some clones in this sample may be carry-over from other donors' samples. The sequencing used whole blood, collected in connection with sensitization to the hapten diphenylcyclopropenone (DPC). The V gene is TRBV7-6, the J gene TRBJ2-5; D perhaps matches TRBD2 (6 bases). Here the CDR3 reads CAISRRGYQETQYF. The CDR3 DNA is TGTGCCATCTCTCGGCGGGGTTACCAAGAGACCCAGTACTTC.